The clone carrying this T cell receptor beta chain was recorded a few times. Original analysis: Nucleated cell counts were estimated from reference gene primer amplification. The method was immunoSEQ multiplex PCR; TCRdb's version includes in-frame clones alone and lacks a portion of them. V and J calls plus clone size are reproduced from that table; the DNA served to infer D and trimming. The sample yields about 94,000 clones, about 80% seen once. V trimming: 6 bases; J trimming: 0 bases; junction bases outside the gene matches: 4. CDR1 and CDR2 (germline): SGHDN, FVKESK. This CDR3 comprises 15 residues. These data originate in a study of blood T cell repertoires in COVID-19.

What was sequenced was peripheral blood. The TCR was taken from a woman older than 75 with acute or convalescent COVID-19. The rearrangement links TRBV14 to TRBJ2-2, with 7 bases that match TRBD2. DNA of the CDR3: TGTGCCAGCAGTCAACGGGGGGCGAACACCGGGGAGCTGTTTTTT. Its translation is CASSQRGANTGELFF. Combining the CDR3 with reference TRBV14 and TRBJ2-2 gives the whole variable domain EAGVTQFPSHSVIEKGQTVTLRCDPISGHDNLYWYRRVMGKEIKFLLHFVKESKQDESGMPNNRFLAERTGGTYSTLKVQPAELEDSGVYFCASSQRGANTGELFFGEGSRLTVL.